This T cell receptor (beta chain) was sequenced during a study of post-analysis software for immune sequencing data. Background on the study: The patients showed relapsing-remitting, secondary progressive and progressive-relapsing multiple sclerosis courses.

Whole-study results and caveats: For normalized Chao1 diversity, multiple sclerosis patients scored significantly lower than controls did. Those samples that were prepared in the same batch co-clustered strongly by F measure. Five or six TRBV segments, TRBV5-6, TRBV5-1 and TRBV20-1 among them, were found more frequent in patients than controls.

TCR beta cDNA libraries included unique molecular identifiers. It was from roughly 1.1 to 9.2 million T cells that approximately 500,000 cDNA molecules came. One entry per CDR3 protein results from TCRdb running MiXCR on the PCR reads. The sample yields roughly 730,000 distinct CDR3 sequences, roughly 29% seen once. This clonotype occurred a few times. Its target is unknown. From germline, CDR1 is KGHSH and CDR2 LQKENI. This CDR3 contains 15 residues. V gave up 0 bases and J gave up 4 bases, with 12 bases separating them. The chain carries TRBV18 and TRBJ1-2; D is unclear. This TCR derives from a girl under 18 with multiple sclerosis. Sequencing was performed on blood. This chain's CDR3 is CASSPPSSTTYGYTF. Written as DNA, the CDR3 is TGTGCCAGCTCACCACCGAGCAGCACCACCTATGGCTACACCTTC.